This T cell receptor beta chain originates from a study of regulatory and conventional T cells in RAG deficiency. V lost 7 bases and J 4 bases, leaving 10 bases between the germline ends. CDR3 length: 12 amino acids. CDR1 is MNHNS and CDR2 is SASEGT in the germline V gene. Clones were sequenced by immunoSEQ multiplex PCR, and TCRdb holds only the in-frame ones, with some missing. The sample includes some 21,000 clones, 90% to 95% of them seen just once. Blood CD4+ CD25-low CD127-high conventional T cells supplied the genomic DNA template. The sample also formed part of further work on regulatory T cells. Turning to that study: The PCR used 52 TRBV and 13 TRBJ primers.

The rearrangement uses TRBV6-1 and TRBJ1-1, with D possibly being TRBD1 (6 bases). Sequencing was performed on CD4+ T cells sorted from blood. The receptor comes from a human donor in good health. CDR3: CASNTGITEAFF. The DNA for the CDR3 is TGTGCCAGCAACACAGGGATCACTGAAGCTTTCTTT.